This T cell receptor beta chain was retrieved from a study of graft-versus-host responses after intestinal transplantation. Study at large: Tacrolimus plus steroids were given to all recipients for approximately three years, preceded by anti-thymocyte globulin induction.

TCRdb's copy holds only in-frame clones and misses some; the assay was immunoSEQ multiplex PCR. Of around 20,000 clones in the sample, roughly 80% were seen once. The sample holds one count of this clone. This sequence was found in a human patient who received an intestinal transplant, so some T cells may come from the graft donor. Sample: PBMCs, taken 14 days after transplant.

CDR3 sequence: CASSEITSGFTYEQYF. The CDR3, as DNA: TGTGCCAGCAGTGAAATCACTAGCGGGTTCACCTACGAGCAGTACTTC. The chain uses TRBV2 and TRBJ2-7, with 9 bases fitting TRBD2. From germline, CDR1 is SNHLY and CDR2 FYNNEI. V was pared by 2 bases and J by 2 bases, with 7 bases of the junction left unmatched. The CDR3 contains 16 residues. Looking up the rest from reference TRBV2 and TRBJ2-7 gives the full variable domain: EPEVTQTPSHQVTQMGQEVILRCVPISNHLYFYWYRQILGQKVEFLVSFYNNEISEKSEIFDDQFSVERPDGSNFTLKIRSTKLEDSAMYFCASSEITSGFTYEQYFGPGTRLTVT.